These T cell receptor beta chains were read from a single sample in a study of CD8 T cells in ankylosing spondylitis. Via MiXCR, TCRdb re-called the 5' RACE reads, giving one row per CDR3 protein. In the table there are roughly 400,000 distinct CDR3 sequences, about a fifth of which are singletons. The material sequenced was blood, either unsorted or a sorted T cell fraction (not recorded which). Receptors were obtained from a male donor with ankylosing spondylitis. Both conserved end residues are part of each CDR3. Fields, in order: CDR3 DNA, CDR3 protein, V gene, J gene, D gene, clone size. A D gene is named only where the DNA matches it firmly. The size of a clone is reported for some rows only, either as once, few or many, or as a class for expanded clones.

TGCAGTGCTAAGTGGGCCGGCAATCAGCCCCAGCATTTT	CSAKWAGNQPQHF	TRBV20-1	TRBJ1-5	NA	NA
TGTGCCAGCAGTTACAGTCAGGGGGCCTATGAAGCTTTCTTT	CASSYSQGAYEAFF	TRBV6-5	TRBJ1-1	TRBD1	NA
TGTGCCAGCAGCCAAGGCGATTTTCGCACCGGGGAGCTGTTTTTT	CASSQGDFRTGELFF	TRBV3-1	TRBJ2-2	NA	NA
TGTGCCAGCAGTTTGCAGGGTAAGAGAAATGAGCAGTTCTTC	CASSLQGKRNEQFF	TRBV12-3/TRBV12-4	TRBJ2-1	NA	many
TGTGCCAGCACCTACACAGGGGACTCCTACAATGAGCAGTTCTTC	CASTYTGDSYNEQFF	TRBV12-3/TRBV12-4	TRBJ2-1	TRBD1	many
TGTGCCAGCAGCGCGTCCGGGACGCAAGAGACCCAGTACTTC	CASSASGTQETQYF	TRBV9	TRBJ2-5	NA	many
TGTGCCAGCAGTTTGAGGATGGATGAAAAACTGTTTTTT	CASSLRMDEKLFF	TRBV27	TRBJ1-4	NA	many
TGTGCCAGCAGCCAAGATCAAGAGAACTATGGCTACACCTTC	CASSQDQENYGYTF	TRBV14	TRBJ1-2	NA	NA
TGTGCCAGCAGCTTCACAGGGAGTTGGGAGCTGTTTTTT	CASSFTGSWELFF	TRBV6-1	TRBJ2-2	NA	NA
TGTGCCAGCAGCCAAGAATGGGATACTGGGGCCAACGTCCTGACTTTC	CASSQEWDTGANVLTF	TRBV4-2	TRBJ2-6	NA	NA
TGCGCCAGCAGCTTGGCCGCTACAGGGGTCTACGAGCAGTACTTC	CASSLAATGVYEQYF	TRBV5-1	TRBJ2-7	TRBD1	NA
TGCAGCGCCTACAGGGGTACCGAGCAGTACTTC	CSAYRGTEQYF	TRBV29-1	TRBJ2-7	TRBD1	NA
TGCAGCGTGCGGGGGGGGCACGAGCAGTACTTC	CSVRGGHEQYF	TRBV29-1	TRBJ2-7	TRBD2	few
TGTGCCATCAGTGAAGGGACAGGAGATTCACCCCTCCACTTT	CAISEGTGDSPLHF	TRBV10-3	TRBJ1-6	TRBD1	few
TGTGCCACCAGTGATACTCTCTTGGCGGGAGAGGTACATGAGCAGTTCTTC	CATSDTLLAGEVHEQFF	TRBV24-1	TRBJ2-1	TRBD2	few
TGCGCCAGCAGCTGGGACAGTCAGAATGAAAAACTGTTTTTT	CASSWDSQNEKLFF	TRBV5-1	TRBJ1-4	TRBD1	NA
TGTGCCAGCGGGGTACAGGGAAAAGAGACCCAGTACTTC	CASGVQGKETQYF	TRBV6-1	TRBJ2-5	NA	NA
TGTGCCAGCAGCTCAGCGGGAGTCGGGGAGCTGTTTTTT	CASSSAGVGELFF	TRBV12-3/TRBV12-4	TRBJ2-2	TRBD2	few
TGTGCCAGCAGTTTAAACAGGGCTGTCACTGAAGCTTTCTTT	CASSLNRAVTEAFF	TRBV12-3/TRBV12-4	TRBJ1-1	NA	NA
TGTGCCATCAGTCGGGGGACGGATGGCTACACCTTC	CAISRGTDGYTF	TRBV10-3	TRBJ1-2	NA	NA
TGCAGTGCTAGAGATGGCGGGAAGATGACCCAGTACTTC	CSARDGGKMTQYF	TRBV20-1	TRBJ2-5	NA	few
TGCAGTGCTGGAAGGCAGGGGGGCTTCAATGAGCAGTTCTTC	CSAGRQGGFNEQFF	TRBV20-1	TRBJ2-1	NA	few
TGTGCCAGCAGCCGGGAGGTATTATACTACAATGAGCAGTTCTTC	CASSREVLYYNEQFF	TRBV11-2	TRBJ2-1	TRBD2	NA
TGTGCCAGCAGCACTTTACCGGGAGGGTTGAGAGAGACCCAGTACTTC	CASSTLPGGLRETQYF	TRBV28	TRBJ2-5	TRBD2	few
TGTGCCAGCAGTTTAGCAGGGGGCGGTGAGCAGTTCTTC	CASSLAGGGEQFF	TRBV12-3/TRBV12-4	TRBJ2-1	TRBD1	many
TGTGCCAGCAGCCAAGTCTACAGCTACGAGCAGTACTTC	CASSQVYSYEQYF	TRBV3-1	TRBJ2-7	NA	NA
TGTGCCATCAGCGACAACGGCCAGCCCCAGCATTTT	CAISDNGQPQHF	TRBV10-3	TRBJ1-5	NA	NA
TGCAGCGTTGGGGCGGATTACGAGCAGTACTTC	CSVGADYEQYF	TRBV29-1	TRBJ2-7	NA	many
TGCAGTGCCTCCCCCGATCGGGACTACTTGTACTTC	CSASPDRDYLYF	TRBV20-1	TRBJ2-7	TRBD2	NA
TGCAGCGTTGGGGACTACAATGAGCAGTTCTTC	CSVGDYNEQFF	TRBV29-1	TRBJ2-1	NA	many
TGTGCCAGCAGGCAAACAGGGGTTTCACCCCTCCACTTT	CASRQTGVSPLHF	TRBV12-3/TRBV12-4	TRBJ1-6	TRBD1	NA
TGCAGTGCTAGACGGAGCTCCTATAATTCACCCCTCCACTTT	CSARRSSYNSPLHF	TRBV20-1	TRBJ1-6	NA	NA
TGTGCCACCAGCTTGGGACTAGCGGGAGGAGAGACCCAGTACTTC	CATSLGLAGGETQYF	TRBV24-1	TRBJ2-5	TRBD2	many
TGTGCCAGCAGCTCGGATTGGGGATCTGGTAATTCACCCCTCCACTTT	CASSSDWGSGNSPLHF	TRBV5-8	TRBJ1-6	NA	few
TGCGCCAGCAGCTTGACAACGCATCCGGACAATGAGCAGTTCTTC	CASSLTTHPDNEQFF	TRBV5-1	TRBJ2-1	NA	many
TGTGCCAGCACCACAGGGAGCTCCTACGAGCAGTACTTC	CASTTGSSYEQYF	TRBV6-1	TRBJ2-7	NA	NA
TGTGCCAGCAGTCCCCGGGGGGACTCTAGCGGGAGAACTGAGCAGTTCTTC	CASSPRGDSSGRTEQFF	TRBV27	TRBJ2-1	TRBD2	few
TGTGCCAGCAGTGCAACCGGCCAGACCCAAGAGACCCAGTACTTC	CASSATGQTQETQYF	TRBV12-3/TRBV12-4	TRBJ2-5	NA	NA
TGTGCCAGCAGCGGCCGGACTAGCGGGGCCAATGAGCAGTTCTTC	CASSGRTSGANEQFF	TRBV7-2	TRBJ2-1	TRBD2	NA
TGTGCCACCAGCAGAGATTCAGGTGCGGCCAGAAGGACCCACAATGAGCAGTTCTTC	CATSRDSGAARRTHNEQFF	TRBV15	TRBJ2-1	NA	few
TGTGCCATCAGTGAGTCGGCTAGCGGATACAATGAGCAGTTCTTC	CAISESASGYNEQFF	TRBV10-3	TRBJ2-1	TRBD2	many
TGCGCCAGCAGCCCACAAGGACTAGCGGGAGAGGAGTACTTC	CASSPQGLAGEEYF	TRBV5-1	TRBJ2-1	TRBD2	NA
TGTGCCAGCAGCCGGGACAGCCGCGAGACCCAGTACTTC	CASSRDSRETQYF	TRBV11-2	TRBJ2-5	TRBD1	NA
TGTGCCAGCAGCGTGGAGGTGATGACTGAAGCTTTCTTT	CASSVEVMTEAFF	TRBV14	TRBJ1-1	NA	NA
TGTGCCAGCTCACCACCGGGCAACACCGGGGAGCTGTTTTTT	CASSPPGNTGELFF	TRBV18	TRBJ2-2	NA	many
TGTGCCAGCAGCCAAGATGCGGACAGGGAGTACGAGCAGTACTTC	CASSQDADREYEQYF	TRBV3-1	TRBJ2-7	TRBD1	NA
TGTGCCAGCAAGAGGGAGGGCAATGAGCAGTTCTTC	CASKREGNEQFF	TRBV6-2/TRBV6-3	TRBJ2-1	TRBD2	NA